The source of this T cell receptor beta chain is a study of T cell responses to AZD1222 COVID-19 vaccine. Germline values: CDR1 SQVTM, CDR2 ANQGSEA. The CDR3 extends over 14 amino acids. Profiled with immunoSEQ multiplex PCR; TCRdb holds only in-frame clones, not every one. The profile shows around 170,000 clones, about 93% of them singletons. The material sequenced was peripheral blood, taken 28 days after the second AZD1222 dose. The V and J genes are TRBV29-1 and TRBJ2-7; TRBD2 aligns across 10 bases. The source of this sequence is an adult who received the AZD1222 COVID-19 vaccine. The CDR3 DNA reads as TGCAGTGTAGCGGGGGGAACTCATCCATACGAGCAGTACTTC. Translation gives CSVAGGTHPYEQYF.